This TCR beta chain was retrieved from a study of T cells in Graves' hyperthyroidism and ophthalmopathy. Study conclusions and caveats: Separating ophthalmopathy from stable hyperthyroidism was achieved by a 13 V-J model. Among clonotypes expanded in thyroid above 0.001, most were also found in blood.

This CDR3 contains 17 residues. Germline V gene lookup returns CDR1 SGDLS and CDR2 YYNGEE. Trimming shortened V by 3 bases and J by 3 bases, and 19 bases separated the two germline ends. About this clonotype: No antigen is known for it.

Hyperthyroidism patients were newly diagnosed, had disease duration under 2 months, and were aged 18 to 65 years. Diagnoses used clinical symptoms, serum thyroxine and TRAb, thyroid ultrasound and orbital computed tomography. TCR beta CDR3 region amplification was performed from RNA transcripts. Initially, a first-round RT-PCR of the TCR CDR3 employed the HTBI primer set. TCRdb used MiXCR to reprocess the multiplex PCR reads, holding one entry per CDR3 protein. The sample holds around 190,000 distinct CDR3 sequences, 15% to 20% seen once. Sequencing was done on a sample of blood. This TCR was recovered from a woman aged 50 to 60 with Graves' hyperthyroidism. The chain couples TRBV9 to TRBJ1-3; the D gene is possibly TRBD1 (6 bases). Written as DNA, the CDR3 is TGTGCCAGCAGCGCTATGGGGGCCCTAGGAAGTGGAAACACCATATATTTT. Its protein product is CASSAMGALGSGNTIYF.